This is a list of T cell receptor beta chains from one sample in a study of CD8 T cells in Susac syndrome. TCRdb itself ran the immunoSEQ multiplex PCR reads through MiXCR, one entry per CDR3 protein. The sample carries about 290,000 distinct CDR3 sequences, approximately 90% recorded once. Sequenced sample: CD8+ T cells from PBMCs. The receptors shown here come from a human donor with multiple sclerosis. CDR3s include the opening cysteine and the closing phenylalanine or tryptophan. A D gene is named only where the DNA matches it firmly. Size is stated for part of the rows, as once, few or many counts, or as a class when the clone is expanded.

d_call	clone_size	v_call	j_call	cdr3_nt	cdr3_aa
TRBD2	.	TRBV4-2	TRBJ2-7	TGTGCCAGCAGCCCCGAAGCGGGGACGTCGTCCTACGAGCAGTACTTC	CASSPEAGTSSYEQYF
.	.	TRBV20-1	TRBJ2-1	TGCAGTGCTACCAGACTCGAGGACAATGAGCAGTTCTTC	CSATRLEDNEQFF
TRBD1	.	TRBV27	TRBJ2-2	TGTGCCAGTCTCGGCACAGGGGGCGCCTACACCGGGGAGCTGTTTTTT	CASLGTGGAYTGELFF
.	.	TRBV29-1	TRBJ2-1	TGCAGCGTTGTGGGCACCCAACCCGAGCAGTTCTTC	CSVVGTQPEQFF
TRBD2	.	TRBV15	TRBJ2-1	TGTGCCACCAGCAGCGGGGGGTGGCCGACTGGCAATGAGCAGTTCTTC	CATSSGGWPTGNEQFF
.	.	TRBV20-1	TRBJ2-1	TGCAGTGCTAGTCTTAGGCTAGTCTACAATGAGCAGTTCTTC	CSASLRLVYNEQFF
TRBD2	.	TRBV30	TRBJ2-5	TGTGCCTGGAGTTACGGACTAGCGGGAGAAGAGACCCAGTACTTC	CAWSYGLAGEETQYF
.	.	TRBV4-2	TRBJ2-1	TGTGCCAGCAGCCAAGATCGGCGGGACTCCTACAATGAGCAGTTCTTC	CASSQDRRDSYNEQFF
.	.	TRBV2	TRBJ2-2	TGTGCCAGCACGGAGCCCTCGAACACCGGGGAGCTGTTTTTT	CASTEPSNTGELFF
.	.	TRBV7-6	TRBJ1-4	TGTGCCAGCAGCTTAGAACCAGGATTCAATGAAAAACTGTTTTTT	CASSLEPGFNEKLFF
.	.	TRBV19	TRBJ2-1	TGTGCCAGTACCCCCGGGGGACAGAATGAGCAGTTCTTC	CASTPGGQNEQFF
.	.	TRBV11-2	TRBJ1-1	TGTGCCAGCAGCTTGGTTATGGTGGACACTGAAGCTTTCTTT	CASSLVMVDTEAFF
TRBD2	.	TRBV27	TRBJ2-1	TGTGCCACGTCCGGGACTAGGGGGAAGGGGGAGTACAATGAGCAGTTCTTC	CATSGTRGKGEYNEQFF
TRBD2	.	TRBV2	TRBJ2-1	TGTGCCAGCAGTGATTTGACTAGCGGGAGTTCGATAGATGAGCAGTTCTTC	CASSDLTSGSSIDEQFF
TRBD2	once	TRBV19	TRBJ2-1	TGTGCCAGTAGTGCTCCGGGACTAGAGGGGGAGCAGTTCTTC	CASSAPGLEGEQFF
TRBD1	.	TRBV27	TRBJ1-1	TGTGCCAGCAGCATCGGGACAGGGGGCAGTTTGGGAAAGACTGAAGCTTTCTTT	CASSIGTGGSLGKTEAFF
TRBD2	.	TRBV9	TRBJ2-7	TGTGCCAGCAGCCCAGACCCATCGCCAGCGGGGGGTCTGGAGCAGTACTTC	CASSPDPSPAGGLEQYF
.	.	TRBV28	TRBJ1-5	TGTGCCAGCAGAAAGAGAAGCAATCAGCCCCAGCATTTT	CASRKRSNQPQHF
TRBD1	.	TRBV28	TRBJ1-6	TGTGCCAGCAGTTTGTCCCGGGACAGCCTTAATTCACCCCTCCACTTT	CASSLSRDSLNSPLHF
TRBD2	.	TRBV13	TRBJ2-5	TGTGCCAGCAGCTTATACCTAGCGGGCGTAAAAGAGACCCAGTACTTC	CASSLYLAGVKETQYF
.	.	TRBV5-4	TRBJ2-3	TGTGCCAGCAGTGAGCGGAACACAGATACGCAGTATTTT	CASSERNTDTQYF
.	once	TRBV6-2/TRBV6-3	TRBJ2-7	TGTGCCAGCAGTTACGAGGGCCCTACAGGGTTCGGGCACGAGCAGTACTTC	CASSYEGPTGFGHEQYF
.	.	TRBV2	TRBJ2-2	TGTGCCAGCAGTGAATGGGATAGATCCACCGGGGAGCTGTTTTTT	CASSEWDRSTGELFF
TRBD1	.	TRBV5-8	TRBJ1-5	TGTGCCAGCAGCTTAAGGGACAGGGGCGTGAGGAGCCAGCCCCAGCATTTT	CASSLRDRGVRSQPQHF
.	.	TRBV19	TRBJ2-3	TGTGCCAGTAGTTGGGGGAGCACAGATACGCAGTATTTT	CASSWGSTDTQYF
.	.	TRBV3-1	TRBJ1-4	TGTGCCAGCAGGTCAGGGGAACGGGATAAACTGTTTTTT	CASRSGERDKLFF
.	once	TRBV6-5	TRBJ2-7	TGTGCCAGCAGTTACTTTCCGACGGACGAGCAGTACTTC	CASSYFPTDEQYF
.	.	TRBV29-1	TRBJ2-7	TGCAGCGTTGAAGGGCAGTTCTCCTACGAGCAGTACTTC	CSVEGQFSYEQYF
.	.	TRBV12-3/TRBV12-4	TRBJ2-7	TGTGCCAGCAGTTGCCCGGGGCGGGGTTCCGACGAGCAGTACTTC	CASSCPGRGSDEQYF
.	.	TRBV11-2	TRBJ1-5	TGTGCCAGCAGCTTAGGGACGAGGCTCAATCAGCCCCAGCATTTT	CASSLGTRLNQPQHF
.	.	TRBV12-3/TRBV12-4	TRBJ2-2	TGTGCCAGCAGTTCAGGGTTTACCGGGGAGCTGTTTTTT	CASSSGFTGELFF
TRBD2	.	TRBV19	TRBJ2-1	TGTGCCAGTAGTATTGGGGGAGGGGAGCAGTTCTTC	CASSIGGGEQFF
TRBD1	.	TRBV2	TRBJ2-4	TGTGCCAGCAGTGGGAAGACAGGGGAAAACATTCAGTACTTC	CASSGKTGENIQYF
TRBD1	.	TRBV9	TRBJ2-4	TGTGCCAGCAGCGTAGCAGCCAGGGGGCGAGACCAAAACATTCAGTACTTC	CASSVAARGRDQNIQYF
.	.	TRBV2	TRBJ1-2	TGTGCCAGCAGGTCATCAGGGTCGGACTATGGCTACACCTTC	CASRSSGSDYGYTF
TRBD1	.	TRBV29-1	TRBJ2-1	TGCAGCGTGGCCGGGACAGGGAAGACAAATGAGCAGTTCTTC	CSVAGTGKTNEQFF
.	.	TRBV12-1	TRBJ2-2	TGTGCCAGCAGCTCTTATGTTCTAGGACTAGCGGGAGCCCCGGACACCGGGGAGCTGTTTTTT	CASSSYVLGLAGAPDTGELFF
.	.	TRBV4-1	TRBJ1-1	TGCGCCAGCAGCCCCCCCGGACGGGTCCCTAGCACTGAAGCTTTCTTT	CASSPPGRVPSTEAFF
TRBD1	.	TRBV27	TRBJ2-1	TGTGCCAGCAGTTTAGGGACAGTTGGCAATGAGCAGTTCTTC	CASSLGTVGNEQFF
TRBD2	.	TRBV9	TRBJ2-7	TGTGCCAGCAGTCTAGGACTAGCGGGTCCCCCCTACGAGCAGTACTTC	CASSLGLAGPPYEQYF
.	.	TRBV21-1	TRBJ2-7	TGTGCCAGCAGCAAATTGACAGCCCCCTACGAGCAGTACTTC	CASSKLTAPYEQYF
.	medium-sized	TRBV7-6	TRBJ2-2	TGTGCCAGCAGCTTTTCCCGGACCGGGGAGCTGTTTTTT	CASSFSRTGELFF
TRBD2	.	TRBV6-1	TRBJ2-1	TGTGCCAGCAGCCCTAGCGGGGGGTCCTACAATGAGCAGTTCTTC	CASSPSGGSYNEQFF
.	.	TRBV4-2	TRBJ1-2	TGTGCCAGCAGCCAAGTGGGCAGCGGGAGCTATGGCTACACCTTC	CASSQVGSGSYGYTF
.	.	TRBV25-1	TRBJ2-3	TGTGCCAGCAGTGAATGGGCAGGGTCTAACACAGATACGCAGTATTTT	CASSEWAGSNTDTQYF
TRBD1	once	TRBV20-1	TRBJ2-7	TGCAGTGCTAGAGACCCCGACAGGGGGTACTACGAGCAGTACTTC	CSARDPDRGYYEQYF
.	.	TRBV4-3	TRBJ2-2	TGCGCCAGCAGCCAAGATAAGTGGGCCCAGGCCGGGGAGCTGTTTTTT	CASSQDKWAQAGELFF
TRBD1	.	TRBV10-3	TRBJ2-7	TGTGCCACTTACGACAGGGGCTCCTACGAGCAGTACTTC	CATYDRGSYEQYF
.	.	TRBV7-9	TRBJ2-1	TGTGCCAGCAGCTTAACTCAGACCTCCAGGCGGAATGAGCAGTTCTTC	CASSLTQTSRRNEQFF
TRBD1	.	TRBV19	TRBJ1-6	TGTGCCAGTAGTTGGACAGGGGGGGACTATAATTCACCCCTCCACTTT	CASSWTGGDYNSPLHF
.	.	TRBV27	TRBJ1-2	TGTGCCAGCAGTTTACTCGGGGGCAACTATGGCTACACCTTC	CASSLLGGNYGYTF
TRBD2	.	TRBV4-2	TRBJ2-7	TGTGCCAGCAGCCAAGAGACTAGCGGGAGGGACGAGCAGTACTTC	CASSQETSGRDEQYF
TRBD1	.	TRBV7-9	TRBJ1-2	TGTGCCAGCAGGACAGGGGGCAGTAATGGCTACACCTTC	CASRTGGSNGYTF
.	few	TRBV12-3/TRBV12-4	TRBJ1-1	TGTGCCAGCAGTTTTTTGGGTGAAGCTTTCTTT	CASSFLGEAFF
TRBD1	.	TRBV12-3/TRBV12-4	TRBJ2-1	TGTGCCAGCAAGAAGGGGACAGGATACAATGAGCAGTTCTTC	CASKKGTGYNEQFF
.	.	TRBV6-2/TRBV6-3	TRBJ2-5	TGTGCCAGCAGGCGGATCGACCCCGGGGAGACCCAGTACTTC	CASRRIDPGETQYF
.	.	TRBV19	TRBJ2-7	TGTGCCAGTAGTATGGGAGGAGGGATCTCCTACGAGCAGTACTTC	CASSMGGGISYEQYF
TRBD2	.	TRBV29-1	TRBJ2-1	TGCAGCGTTGTGCATCAGACTAGCGGGAGGGCCATCCGCAATGAGCAGTTCTTC	CSVVHQTSGRAIRNEQFF
TRBD1	.	TRBV7-9	TRBJ2-7	TGTGCCAGCAGCAACCAGGGGACAGGAAACTACGAGCAGTACTTC	CASSNQGTGNYEQYF
.	.	TRBV25-1	TRBJ2-5	TGTGCCAGCAGTGAATATAAGGTAGCAACAGGGGAGACCCAGTACTTC	CASSEYKVATGETQYF